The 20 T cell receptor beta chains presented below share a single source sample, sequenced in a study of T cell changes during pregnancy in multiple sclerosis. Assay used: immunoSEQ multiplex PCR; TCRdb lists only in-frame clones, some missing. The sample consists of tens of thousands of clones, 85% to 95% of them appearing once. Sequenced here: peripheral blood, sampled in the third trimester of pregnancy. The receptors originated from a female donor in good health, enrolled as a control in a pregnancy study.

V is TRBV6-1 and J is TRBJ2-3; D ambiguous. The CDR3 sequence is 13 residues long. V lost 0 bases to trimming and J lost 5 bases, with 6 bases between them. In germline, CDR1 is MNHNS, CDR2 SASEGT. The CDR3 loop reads CASSEASLDTQYF. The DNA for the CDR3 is TGTGCCAGCAGTGAAGCTAGTTTAGATACGCAGTATTTT.

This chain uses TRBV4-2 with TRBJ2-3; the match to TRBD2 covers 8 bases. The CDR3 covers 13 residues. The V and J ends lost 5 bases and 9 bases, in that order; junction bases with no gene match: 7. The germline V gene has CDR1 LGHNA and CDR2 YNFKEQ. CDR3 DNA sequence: TGTGCCAGCAGCATATGGGCTAGCGGGACGCAGTATTTT. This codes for CASSIWASGTQYF.

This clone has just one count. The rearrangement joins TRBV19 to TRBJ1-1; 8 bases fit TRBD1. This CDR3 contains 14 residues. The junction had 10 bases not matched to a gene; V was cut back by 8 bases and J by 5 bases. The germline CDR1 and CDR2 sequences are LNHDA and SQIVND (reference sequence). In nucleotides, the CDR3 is TGTGCCAGTGACAGGGGACGAAAGGGAACTGAAGCTTTCTTT. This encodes CASDRGRKGTEAFF.

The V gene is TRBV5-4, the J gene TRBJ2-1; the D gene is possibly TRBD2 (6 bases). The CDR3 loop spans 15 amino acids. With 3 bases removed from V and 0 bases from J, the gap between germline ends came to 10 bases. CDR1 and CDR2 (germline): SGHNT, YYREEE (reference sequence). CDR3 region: CASSWDSSSYNEQFF. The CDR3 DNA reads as TGTGCCAGCAGCTGGGACTCAAGCTCCTACAATGAGCAGTTCTTC.

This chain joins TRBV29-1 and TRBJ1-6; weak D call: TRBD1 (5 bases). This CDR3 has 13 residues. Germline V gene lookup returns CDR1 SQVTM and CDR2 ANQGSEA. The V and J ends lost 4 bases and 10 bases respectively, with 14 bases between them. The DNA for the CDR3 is TGCAGCGTTGCCCTCGACAGTGGCTCACCCCTCCACTTT. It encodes CSVALDSGSPLHF. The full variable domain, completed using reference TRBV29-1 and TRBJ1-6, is SAVISQKPSRDICQRGTSLTIQCQVDSQVTMMFWYRQQPGQSLTLIATANQGSEATYESGFVIDKFPISRPNLTFSTLTVSNMSPEDSSIYLCSVALDSGSPLHFGNGTRLTVT.

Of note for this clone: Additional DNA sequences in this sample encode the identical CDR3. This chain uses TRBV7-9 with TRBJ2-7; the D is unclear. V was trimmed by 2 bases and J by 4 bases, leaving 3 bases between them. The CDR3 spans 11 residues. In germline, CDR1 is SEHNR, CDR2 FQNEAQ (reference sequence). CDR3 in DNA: TGTGCCAGCAGCTTAACATACGAGCAGTACTTC. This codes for CASSLTYEQYF. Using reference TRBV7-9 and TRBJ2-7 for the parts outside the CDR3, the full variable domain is DTGVSQNPRHKITKRGQNVTFRCDPISEHNRLYWYRQTLGQGPEFLTYFQNEAQLEKSRLLSDRFSAERPKGSFSTLEIQRTEQGDSAMYLCASSLTYEQYFGPGTRLTVT.

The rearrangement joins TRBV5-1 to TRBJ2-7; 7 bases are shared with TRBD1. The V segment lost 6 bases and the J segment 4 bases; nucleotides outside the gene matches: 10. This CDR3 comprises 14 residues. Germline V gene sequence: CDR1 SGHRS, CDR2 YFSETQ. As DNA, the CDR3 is TGCGCCAGCACCCCCGAGGGACAGCTATACGAGCAGTACTTC. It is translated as CASTPEGQLYEQYF. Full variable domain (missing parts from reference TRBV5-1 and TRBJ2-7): KAGVTQTPRYLIKTRGQQVTLSCSPISGHRSVSWYQQTPGQGLQFLFEYFSETQRNKGNFPGRFSGRQFSNSRSEMNVSTLELGDSALYLCASTPEGQLYEQYFGPGTRLTVT.

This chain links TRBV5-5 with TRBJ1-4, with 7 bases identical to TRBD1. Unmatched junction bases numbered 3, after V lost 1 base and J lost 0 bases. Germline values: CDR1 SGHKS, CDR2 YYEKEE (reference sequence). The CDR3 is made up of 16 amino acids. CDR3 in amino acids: CASSLYGQATNEKLFF. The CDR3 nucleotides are TGTGCCAGCAGCTTGTACGGACAGGCAACTAATGAAAAACTGTTTTTT.

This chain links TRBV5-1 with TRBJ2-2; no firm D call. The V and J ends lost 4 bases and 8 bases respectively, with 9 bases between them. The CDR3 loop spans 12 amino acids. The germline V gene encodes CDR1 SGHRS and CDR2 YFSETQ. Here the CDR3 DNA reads TGCGCCAGCAGCCCCGTGCGAGGGGAGCTGTTTTTT. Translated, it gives CASSPVRGELFF.

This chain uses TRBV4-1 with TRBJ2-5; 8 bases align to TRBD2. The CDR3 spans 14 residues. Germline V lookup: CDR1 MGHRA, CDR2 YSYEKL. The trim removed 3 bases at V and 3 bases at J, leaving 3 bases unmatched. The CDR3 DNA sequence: TGCGCCAGCAGCCACCCGGGGGGGAAAGAGACCCAGTACTTC. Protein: CASSHPGGKETQYF.

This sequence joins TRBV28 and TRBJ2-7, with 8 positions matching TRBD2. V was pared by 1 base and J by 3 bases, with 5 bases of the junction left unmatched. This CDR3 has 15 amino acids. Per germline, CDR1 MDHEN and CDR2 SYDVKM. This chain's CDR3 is CASSLYLAGSYEQYF. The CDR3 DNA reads TGTGCCAGCAGTTTATACCTAGCGGGCAGCTACGAGCAGTACTTC.

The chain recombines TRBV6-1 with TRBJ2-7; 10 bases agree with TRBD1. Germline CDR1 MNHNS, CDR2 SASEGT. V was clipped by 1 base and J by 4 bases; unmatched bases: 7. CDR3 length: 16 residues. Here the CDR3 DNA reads TGTGCCAGCAGTGAAGGGGACAGGGGTTTTTTGTACGAGCAGTACTTC. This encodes CASSEGDRGFLYEQYF.

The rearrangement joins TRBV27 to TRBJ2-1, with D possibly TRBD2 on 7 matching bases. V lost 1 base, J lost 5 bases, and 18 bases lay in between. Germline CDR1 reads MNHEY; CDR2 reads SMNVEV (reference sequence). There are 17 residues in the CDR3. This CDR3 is CASSLFTGGPTHNEQFF. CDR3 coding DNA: TGTGCCAGCAGTTTATTCACCGGGGGGCCAACTCACAATGAGCAGTTCTTC.

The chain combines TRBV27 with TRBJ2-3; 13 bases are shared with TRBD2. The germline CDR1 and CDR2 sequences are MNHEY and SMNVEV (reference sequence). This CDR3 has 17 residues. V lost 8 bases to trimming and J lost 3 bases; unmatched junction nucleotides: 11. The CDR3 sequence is CASAGLAGDLGTDTQYF. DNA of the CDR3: TGTGCCAGCGCTGGACTAGCGGGAGATCTAGGGACAGATACGCAGTATTTT.

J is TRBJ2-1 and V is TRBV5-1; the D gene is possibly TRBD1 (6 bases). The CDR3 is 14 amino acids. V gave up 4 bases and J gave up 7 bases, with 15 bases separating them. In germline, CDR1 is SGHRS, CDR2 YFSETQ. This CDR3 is CASSRPPRGNEQFF. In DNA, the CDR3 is TGCGCCAGCAGCCGGCCGCCTAGGGGGAATGAGCAGTTCTTC.

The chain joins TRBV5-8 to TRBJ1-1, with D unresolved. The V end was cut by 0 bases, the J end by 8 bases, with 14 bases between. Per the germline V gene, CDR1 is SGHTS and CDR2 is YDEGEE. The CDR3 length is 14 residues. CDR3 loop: CASSLVVAFKEAFF. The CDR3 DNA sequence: TGTGCCAGCAGCTTGGTTGTGGCATTTAAAGAAGCTTTCTTT.

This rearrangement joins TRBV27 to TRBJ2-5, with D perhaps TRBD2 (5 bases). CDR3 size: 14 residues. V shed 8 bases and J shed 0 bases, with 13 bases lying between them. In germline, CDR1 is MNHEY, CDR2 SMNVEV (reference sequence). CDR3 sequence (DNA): TGTGCCAGCGGCCCGAGCGGAGACCAAGAGACCCAGTACTTC. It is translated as CASGPSGDQETQYF.

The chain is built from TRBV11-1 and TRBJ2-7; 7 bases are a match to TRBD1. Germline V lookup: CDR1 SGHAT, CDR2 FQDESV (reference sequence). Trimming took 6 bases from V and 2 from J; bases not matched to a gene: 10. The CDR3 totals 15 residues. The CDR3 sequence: CASSQDRSAAYEQYF. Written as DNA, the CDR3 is TGTGCCAGCAGTCAGGACAGGTCCGCCGCCTACGAGCAGTACTTC.

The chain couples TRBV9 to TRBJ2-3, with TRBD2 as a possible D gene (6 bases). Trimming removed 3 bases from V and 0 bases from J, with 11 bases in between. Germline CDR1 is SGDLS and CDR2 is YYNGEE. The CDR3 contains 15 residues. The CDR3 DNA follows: TGTGCCAGCAGCGAGGGGACTCGCAGCACAGATACGCAGTATTTT. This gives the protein CASSEGTRSTDTQYF.

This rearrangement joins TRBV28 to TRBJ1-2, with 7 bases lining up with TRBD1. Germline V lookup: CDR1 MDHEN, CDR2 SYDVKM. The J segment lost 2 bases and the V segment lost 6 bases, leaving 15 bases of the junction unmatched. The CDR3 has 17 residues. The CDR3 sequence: CASRHPIGVTGNYGYTF. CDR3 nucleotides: TGTGCCAGCAGACACCCTATCGGTGTGACAGGGAACTATGGCTACACCTTC.